This T cell receptor (beta chain) was identified during a study of cytomegalovirus exposure and HLA in healthy donors (TCRdb year 2017). With respect to the entire study: An earlier analysis of approximately 550 of the donors reported roughly 300 Gb of sequence data and 117 million unique TCR beta sequences from about 179 million T cells. An early release covering roughly 580 HLA-typed donors comprised roughly 300 gigabases of sequencing data and tens of millions of unique TCR sequences. Of the 300 to 400 genotyped donors, around 81% fell in the genetic ancestry cluster associated with self-reported Caucasian donors. The study was designed to test whether signatures of past pathogen exposure could be identified by cataloging public T cell receptors. The T cell repertoires of 666 subjects were profiled by immunosequencing and related to cytomegalovirus serostatus. In addition to the first cohort of 650 to 800 subjects, a separate validation cohort of 120 different subjects was used. High-throughput TCR immunosequencing, statistical association of individual TCRs with disease status, and machine learning were combined to predict cytomegalovirus infection status. To study patterns of TCR occurrence, a later analysis re-analyzed previously published TCR beta repertoires from 500 to 850 donors and added high-resolution HLA genotyping. The later analysis used no new phenotypic data to find candidate immune exposures, relying instead on TCR beta sequences and their occurrence across donors. An earlier analysis of around 580 of the donors used high-throughput TCR beta sequencing to judge whether each TCR beta V gene segment behaved as functional or pseudogenic. Donor age, sex, ethnicity and CMV serostatus were collected together with the repertoire data. Genome-wide SNP genotypes for about three fifths of the roughly 670 donors were used in a later genetic analysis, which treated that subset as a discovery cohort. All discovery cohort repertoires had been generated on a single sequencing platform. Class I and class II HLA loci were covered by the typing at four-digit resolution. The number of donors typed differed by locus, with roughly 620-630 for A, B, C, DRB1 and DQB1, approximately 500 for DQA1, 600 to 610 for DPA1, and approximately 470 for DPB1. Several DR-DQ haplotypes were handled as single units for association and clustering because linkage in the cohort was strong. Among about 400 genotyped donors of the cohort, an average of around 250,000 unique TCR beta nucleotide sequences was sequenced per donor, of which approximately 18% were non-productive.

The method was the immunoSEQ multiplex PCR assay. A mixture of 60 forward primers for TCR Vbeta segments and 13 reverse primers for TCR Jbeta segments was used in the multiplex PCR. The CDR3 region of rearranged TCR beta genes was amplified from genomic DNA with a multiplex PCR assay. The Illumina HiSeq System was used to sequence the amplified TCR beta libraries as 87-base-pair reads. Under the source paper's analysis protocol: Across the roughly 600 repertoires, a later analysis counted tens of millions of unique TCR beta chains, around 10 million of which were shared by at least two donors. A nearest-neighbor algorithm error-corrected the raw reads and collapsed the reads into unique sequences, merging closely related sequences to remove PCR and sequencing errors. CDR3 sequences were aligned to IMGT reference sequences to assign V, D and J gene segments. For a sequence to be retained, a match of at least six nucleotides to both a V gene segment and a J gene segment was required. Rearrangements were called productive when the CDR3 lacked stop codons and stayed in frame with V and J; all others were non-productive. CDR3 was defined by IMGT convention, running from the second conserved V-encoded cysteine to the conserved J-encoded phenylalanine. The earlier analysis of 500 to 650 of the donors excluded any sequence lacking an unambiguous match to a single V gene segment. An earlier analysis of several hundred of the donors classified V segments as functional when productive rearrangements were above 56.7% and as segregating when the standard deviation between donors was above 5%. To diagnose cytomegalovirus status from the catalog of TCR beta chain sequences, a statistical classification framework was built. A later analysis assigned V and J genes by comparing TCR nucleotide sequences with IMGT/GENE-DB human TR gene sequences. In a later analysis, CDR3 sequences and most-parsimonious VDJ recombination scenarios were assigned using the TCRdist pipeline. In a later analysis, each TCR beta chain was defined by its CDR3 amino acid sequence together with its V-gene family, and reads lacking a unique V-gene family were excluded. A later analysis removed 592 highly shared, low-generation-probability nucleotide sequences to deal with suspected cross-contamination and a sequencing artifact. In a later analysis, a clonal expansion index for each public chain was calculated from normalized within-repertoire ranks of inferred template counts. Generation probabilities in a later analysis came from a VDJ recombination model fitted to out-of-frame rearrangements, and those results were checked against IGoR. In a later analysis, TCR-TCR, TCR-HLA and TCR-CMV co-occurrence was scored with hypergeometric tests, and a repertoire-size bias correction was applied to TCR pairs. False discovery rates were estimated in a later analysis by permuting HLA or CMV assignments 20 times. In a later analysis, co-occurring TCRs were grouped using DBSCAN, with TCRdist sequence similarity added in when clustering inside HLA-allele-positive subsets. For co-occurrence clustering, repertoires with fewer than 30,000 or more than 120,000 public chains were excluded, along with five repertoires with anomalous nucleotide sharing. What TCRdb holds here is the immuneACCESS table cut down to in-frame rearrangements. Part of the clones is not present; checked against another copy, under half of the missing clones reflect an unresolved V gene, and the others are unexplained. Clonal size and the V and J genes are those of that table, whereas D and trimming came from the DNA. The sample contains hundreds of thousands of clones, approximately 84% of them found a single time. Together, the top ten hold 0.2% to 0.25% of the sample.

What the research found in general, with its limitations: The sequencing pipeline was judged likely to have produced a cluster of highly shared sequence variants as a technical artifact. In this cohort, only TCR beta chains were sequenced, and detectable features were limited by the absence of alpha or paired-chain data. The 87-base-pair reads could not distinguish some IMGT-functional V segments, including TRBV6-2 and TRBV6-3, so those segments were excluded. In an earlier analysis of approximately 590 of the donors, most TCR beta V segments appeared in productive rearrangements about 87% or about 30% of the time, broadly matching IMGT annotations. In both the original and validation cohorts, the classifier was reported to diagnose cytomegalovirus status with high specificity and sensitivity. Across donors, most TCR sequences were observed very rarely, whereas some public TCRs were present in many individuals. Because HLA typing was unavailable for some donors at each locus, only the typed subset was used in association tests. Linkage disequilibrium might explain the correlated functional status among segregating V segments, but an unknown experimental factor could not be ruled out. The presence/absence analyses assumed that sequencing depth was roughly uniform across donors, and that assumption may not be true. A later analysis found that HLA-associated TCR beta chains were more clonally expanded and had lower generation probabilities than equally common non-associated chains. The study listed 164 TCR beta chains as associated with cytomegalovirus. Immune exposure information for the cohort was limited to CMV serostatus. In a later analysis, 15,000 to 20,000 TCR beta sequences were associated with specific HLA alleles at a false discovery rate of 0.05. It was suggested by the authors that the approach could potentially be generalized to other disease states and immunological phenotypes. A further reported finding was that TCR beta sequences accurately predicted the HLA-A and HLA-B alleles for most subjects in the first cohort. Compared with the roughly 700-donor mean, donors in an Asian-associated ancestry cluster had fewer N-insertions in productive TCRs, according to a later genetic analysis. V-gene and J-gene trimming of TCR beta chains was associated with a missense DCLRE1C variant in a later genetic analysis, and the association was replicated in an independent cohort. A few of the identified cytomegalovirus-associated TCR beta chains were confirmed in vitro to be specific for cytomegalovirus antigens. Over 15 rarely observed V segments, including chromosome 9 orphons, were excluded from the earlier analysis of approximately 500 of the donors because counts were too low. In a later analysis, most CMV-associated TCR beta chains were found to appear HLA-restricted, with HLA associations seemingly driven largely by CMV exposure. According to a later analysis, TCR association rates differed among HLA loci, with DRB1 alleles showing the most associated TCRs and HLA-C alleles showing the fewest. Strong co-occurrence of HLA alleles, especially DR and DQ, made assigning TCR associations to individual alleles difficult. Several of the top co-occurrence clusters appeared to be linked to parvovirus B19, influenza, CMV and Epstein-Barr virus, according to a later analysis.

The cohort consisted of approximately 690 healthy bone marrow donors. Cohort members were all nominally healthy when sampled, although unrecorded immune exposures were likely present. The donor tested CMV seronegative and was one of the 352 seronegative cohort members. A peripheral blood sample was provided by each donor, and peripheral blood mononuclear cells were used for TCR beta sequencing. The Qiagen DNeasy Blood Extraction Kit was used to extract genomic DNA from the blood cell samples. Concerning this clone: No antigen is known for it. No quality values exist for individual bases; no much larger clone is one base distant.

The CDR3, from cysteine to phenylalanine, totals 16 residues. Of the read, only the CDR3 DNA is kept; its 48 bases are in frame from base 1. According to the germline V gene, CDR1 reads SGHVS and CDR2 reads FNYEAQ. Trimming costs V 5 bases and J 3 bases, and their ends lie 19 bases apart. The sequenced sample consisted of PBMCs. The V and J segments used are TRBV7-6 and TRBJ1-2, and possibly TRBD1, on 5 matching bases. This TCR came from a girl aged 2-9 years in good health and CMV-seronegative. DNA sequence: TGTGCCAGCAGCCCAGAGGCAGGGCGTGGGGACTATGGCTACACCTTC. Translated, it reads CASSPEAGRGDYGYTF.